The 14 T cell receptor beta chains listed next were all sequenced from one sample in a study of blood T cells in healthy people across ages. A J-beta primer mix and a sample-barcoded 5' primer were used in a second PCR of roughly 7 to 12 cycles. In TCRdb, the 5' RACE reads were re-called with MiXCR into one record per CDR3 protein. The sample holds around 990,000 distinct CDR3 sequences, around two fifths seen once. The sequenced sample was blood. These receptor sequences come from a man aged 18 to 29 in good health.

The J gene is TRBJ1-6, the V gene TRBV20-1; 7 bases are a match to TRBD1. The CDR3 spans 17 residues. CDR1 and CDR2 (germline): DFQATT, SNEGSKA (reference sequence). J gave up 5 bases and V 5 bases, and 15 bases lay outside the gene matches. CDR3 bases: TGCAGTGCTTTACGTACAGGGAGGACAGGCGATAATTCACCCCTCCACTTT. Amino acid sequence: CSALRTGRTGDNSPLHF.

As DNA, the CDR3 is TGTGCCAGCGGGGCAGGACAAGAAGCTTTCTTT. Translation gives CASGAGQEAFF. V and J are TRBV27 and TRBJ1-1; D may be TRBD1 (5 bases). The V end lost 8 bases, the J end lost 8 bases, and 12 bases lay between the germline ends. Per the germline V gene, CDR1 is MNHEY and CDR2 is SMNVEV (reference sequence). The CDR3 is 11 amino acids.

This clonotype has only a few counts. The chain uses TRBV12-3 or TRBV12-4 and TRBJ2-2; TRBD1 matches at 9 bases. J was trimmed by 4 bases and V by 9 bases; bases with no gene match: 6. The CDR3 is 14 amino acids. The CDR3 region is CASTGGAGTGELFF. In DNA, the CDR3 is TGTGCCAGTACAGGGGGCGCGGGCACCGGGGAGCTGTTTTTT.

The chain combines TRBV10-3 with TRBJ2-2; maybe TRBD1 (7 bases). CDR1 is ENHRY, CDR2 SYGVKD, per germline. The ends were cut back, 6 bases at V and 8 bases at J, with 19 bases in the middle. The CDR3 has 15 amino acids. This CDR3 reads CAIRTDRRGTGELFF. CDR3 bases: TGTGCCATCAGGACGGACAGGAGGGGCACTGGGGAGCTGTTTTTT.

This chain joins TRBV25-1 and TRBJ2-2, with D maybe TRBD2 (5 bases). The germline V gene has CDR1 MGHDK and CDR2 SYGVNS. The CDR3 is made up of 16 amino acids. Trimming left V 1 base short and J 5 bases short, with 14 bases between. This CDR3 reads CASSESPRGPTGELFF. The CDR3 DNA follows: TGTGCCAGCAGTGAATCACCGAGAGGGCCTACCGGGGAGCTGTTTTTT.

The CDR3 loop is CSVERGTETQYF. The CDR3 DNA sequence: TGCAGCGTTGAGAGGGGTACAGAGACCCAGTACTTC. The genes are TRBV29-1 and TRBJ2-5, with D possibly called TRBD1 or TRBD2 (5 bases each). Trimming shortened V by 3 bases and J by 4 bases, and 9 bases separated the two germline ends. Germline CDR1 SQVTM, CDR2 ANQGSEA. CDR3 length: 12 amino acids.

This clonotype was counted at least ten times. The V gene is TRBV4-1, the J gene TRBJ1-1; the D is unclear. This CDR3 is 12 amino acids long. V was shortened by 1 base and J by 3 bases, with 3 bases between the two germline ends. CDR1 is MGHRA and CDR2 is YSYEKL in the germline V gene. The CDR3 DNA is TGCGCCAGCAGCCAAGGACACACTGAAGCTTTCTTT. It specifies CASSQGHTEAFF.

This clonotype was recorded a few times. This chain joins TRBV13 and TRBJ2-3; D is unresolved. Trimming shortened V by 2 bases and J by 2 bases, and 8 bases separated the two germline ends. Per germline, CDR1 PRHDT and CDR2 FYEKMQ (reference sequence). CDR3 length: 14 amino acids. The DNA for the CDR3 is TGTGCCAGCAGCTTACACCGAGACACAGATACGCAGTATTTT. Its protein is CASSLHRDTDTQYF.

The chain is built from TRBV12-3 or TRBV12-4 and TRBJ2-4; D is perhaps TRBD1 (6 bases). The CDR3 totals 16 residues. V was pared by 0 bases and J by 0 bases, with 9 bases between. The CDR3 sequence: CASSLANRVAKNIQYF. Here the CDR3 DNA reads TGTGCCAGCAGTTTAGCTAACAGGGTAGCCAAAAACATTCAGTACTTC.

As to this clonotype: Possible read error: a much larger clone is one base away. The chain has TRBV10-3 and TRBJ2-1; maybe TRBD2 (5 bases). Between the trimmed V and J ends, which lost 11 bases and 7 bases, there was a span of 12 bases. The CDR3 runs to 11 residues. Germline V gives CDR1 ENHRY, CDR2 SYGVKD. This CDR3 reads CAVGGSNEQFF. CDR3 in DNA: TGTGCCGTCGGAGGTTCGAATGAGCAGTTCTTC.

The chain combines TRBV9 with TRBJ2-4, with D unresolved. Germline CDR1 reads SGDLS; CDR2 reads YYNGEE. V lost 0 bases and J 0 bases, leaving 4 bases between the germline ends. This CDR3 comprises 14 residues. The CDR3 protein is CASSVGGAKNIQYF. In DNA form, the CDR3 reads TGTGCCAGCAGCGTAGGGGGAGCCAAAAACATTCAGTACTTC.

V and J are TRBV10-3 and TRBJ1-2; D remains ambiguous. The length of the CDR3 is 13 residues. Per the germline V gene, CDR1 is ENHRY and CDR2 is SYGVKD. V was trimmed by 0 bases and J by 8 bases, leaving 10 bases between them. DNA for the CDR3: TGTGCCATCAGTGAGTCGGGGAGTAGGGGCTACACCTTC. Its translation: CAISESGSRGYTF.

V gene TRBV9 combines with J gene TRBJ2-1; D tentatively fits TRBD1 or TRBD2 (7 bases each). Germline CDR1 reads SGDLS; CDR2 reads YYNGEE. V shed 1 base and J shed 5 bases, with 13 bases lying between them. This CDR3 contains 15 residues. The CDR3 here is CASSVSGTADNEQFF. In DNA form, the CDR3 reads TGTGCCAGCAGCGTAAGCGGGACAGCCGACAATGAGCAGTTCTTC.

This clonotype was seen a handful of times. J is TRBJ1-2 and V is TRBV6-2 or TRBV6-3; no reliable D call. CDR1 and CDR2 (germline): MNHEY, SVGEGT. The V and J ends lost 0 bases and 4 bases respectively, with 18 bases between them. The CDR3 is 17 residues long. CDR3 region: CASSYSERAATIYGYTF. CDR3 nucleotides: TGTGCCAGCAGTTACTCCGAGAGGGCAGCAACCATCTATGGCTACACCTTC.